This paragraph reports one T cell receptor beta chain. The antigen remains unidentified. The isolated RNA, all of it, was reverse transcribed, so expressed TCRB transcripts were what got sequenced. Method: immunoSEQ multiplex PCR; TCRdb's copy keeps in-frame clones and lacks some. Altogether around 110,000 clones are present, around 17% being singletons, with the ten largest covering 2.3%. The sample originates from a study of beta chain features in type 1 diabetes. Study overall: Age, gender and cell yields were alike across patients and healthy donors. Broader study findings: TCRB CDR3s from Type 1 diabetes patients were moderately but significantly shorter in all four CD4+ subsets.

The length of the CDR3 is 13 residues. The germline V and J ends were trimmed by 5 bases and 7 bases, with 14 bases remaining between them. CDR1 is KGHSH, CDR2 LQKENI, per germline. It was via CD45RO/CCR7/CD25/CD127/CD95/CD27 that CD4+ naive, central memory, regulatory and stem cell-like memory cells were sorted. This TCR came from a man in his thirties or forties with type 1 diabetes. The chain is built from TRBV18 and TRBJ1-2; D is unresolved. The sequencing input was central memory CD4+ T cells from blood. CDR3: CASSTGSAGGYTF. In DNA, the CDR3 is TGTGCCAGCTCAACCGGATCAGCCGGTGGCTACACCTTC.